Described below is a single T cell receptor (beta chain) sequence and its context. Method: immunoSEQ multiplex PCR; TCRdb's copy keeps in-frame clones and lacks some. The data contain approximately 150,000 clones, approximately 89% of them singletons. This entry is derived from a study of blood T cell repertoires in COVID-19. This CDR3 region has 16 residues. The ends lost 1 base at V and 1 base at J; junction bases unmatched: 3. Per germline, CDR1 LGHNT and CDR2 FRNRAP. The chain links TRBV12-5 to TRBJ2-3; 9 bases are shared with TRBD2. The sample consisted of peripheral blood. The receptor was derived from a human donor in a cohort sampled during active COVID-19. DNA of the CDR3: TGTGCTAGTGGTTTGGGTGCTAGCGGGGGCACAGATACGCAGTATTTT. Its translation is CASGLGASGGTDTQYF.